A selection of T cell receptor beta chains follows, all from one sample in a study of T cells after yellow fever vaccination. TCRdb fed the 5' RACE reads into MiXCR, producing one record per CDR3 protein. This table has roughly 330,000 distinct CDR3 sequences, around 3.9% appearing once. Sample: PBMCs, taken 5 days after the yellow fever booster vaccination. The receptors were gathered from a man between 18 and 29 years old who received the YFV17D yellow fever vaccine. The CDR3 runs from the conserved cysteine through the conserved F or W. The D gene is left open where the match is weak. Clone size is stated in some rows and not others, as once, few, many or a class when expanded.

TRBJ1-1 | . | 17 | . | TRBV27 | TGTGCCAGCAGTTTCGTTTGGCCAGGGTTTAGCGAGACTGAAGCTTTCTTT | CASSFVWPGFSETEAFF
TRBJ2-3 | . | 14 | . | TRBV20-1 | TGCAGGGTAGAGAGGGGGGAGAGCACAGATACGCAGTATTTT | CRVERGESTDTQYF
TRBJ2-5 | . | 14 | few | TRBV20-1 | TGCAGTGCTCACCAAGGACGGAAACAAGAGACCCAGTACTTC | CSAHQGRKQETQYF
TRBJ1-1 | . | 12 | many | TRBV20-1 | TGCAGTGCTACGGACAGGAACACTGAAGCTTTCTTT | CSATDRNTEAFF
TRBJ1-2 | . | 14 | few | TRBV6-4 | TGTGCCAGCAGTCCCGGGTCCCCGGAGGATGGCTACACCTTC | CASSPGSPEDGYTF
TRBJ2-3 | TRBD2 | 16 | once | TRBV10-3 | TGTGCCATCAGGACCGCCGGGACTAGGGTTGCAGATACGCAGTATTTT | CAIRTAGTRVADTQYF
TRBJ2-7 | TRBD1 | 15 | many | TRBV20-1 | TGCAGTGCTAGAGCTCCGGGACAGGGAGGCTACGAGCAGTACTTC | CSARAPGQGGYEQYF
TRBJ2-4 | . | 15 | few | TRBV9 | TGTGCCAGCAGCGGCGGGACGTTCGCCAAAAACATTCAGTACTTC | CASSGGTFAKNIQYF
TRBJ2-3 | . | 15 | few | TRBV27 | TGTGCCAGCACCCCCTTAGGATTTAGCACAGATACGCAGTATTTT | CASTPLGFSTDTQYF
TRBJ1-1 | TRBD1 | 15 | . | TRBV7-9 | TGTGCCAGCAGCTTAGCAGACAGGGGATGGGCTGAAGCTTTCTTT | CASSLADRGWAEAFF
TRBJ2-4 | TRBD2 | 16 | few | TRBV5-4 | TGTGCCAGCAGCCCGGGGGGGGCAGGGGCCAAAAACATTCAGTACTTC | CASSPGGAGAKNIQYF
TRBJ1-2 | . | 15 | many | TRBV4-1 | TGCGCCAGCAGCCTGGCTTTTTTTTTTAACTATGGCTACACCTTC | CASSLAFFFNYGYTF
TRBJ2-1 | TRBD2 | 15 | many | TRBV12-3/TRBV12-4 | TGTGCCAGCAGTCCGCGGGGGGCCGGTTTTAGAGAGCAGTTCTTC | CASSPRGAGFREQFF
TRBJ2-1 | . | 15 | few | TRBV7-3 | TGTGCCAGCAGCTTAGGTCCACGAACCTACAATGAGCAGTTCTTC | CASSLGPRTYNEQFF
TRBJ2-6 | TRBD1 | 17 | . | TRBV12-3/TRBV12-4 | TGTGCCAGCAGCCGGACAGGGGGCTTCTCTGGGGCCAACGTCCTGACTTTC | CASSRTGGFSGANVLTF
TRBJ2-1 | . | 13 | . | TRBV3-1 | TGTGCCAGCAGCCTCGAGTGGGCCGATGAGCAGTTCTTC | CASSLEWADEQFF
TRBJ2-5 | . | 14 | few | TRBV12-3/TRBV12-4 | TGTGCCAGCAGTTCGATGGACGGTCCAGAGACCCAGTACTTC | CASSSMDGPETQYF
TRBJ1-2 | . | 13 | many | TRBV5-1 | TGCGCCAGCAGCAAATTACAACTAGGCGGCTACACCTTC | CASSKLQLGGYTF
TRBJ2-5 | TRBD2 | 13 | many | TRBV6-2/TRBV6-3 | TGTGCCAGCAGGCGGGGGGGCTTTGAGACCCAGTACTTC | CASRRGGFETQYF
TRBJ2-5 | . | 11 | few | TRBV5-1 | TGCGCCAGCAGATTGAGGGAGACCCAGTACTTC | CASRLRETQYF
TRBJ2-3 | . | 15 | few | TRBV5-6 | TGTGCCAGCAGCTTGGCAACAGGGTGGACAGATACGCAGTATTTT | CASSLATGWTDTQYF
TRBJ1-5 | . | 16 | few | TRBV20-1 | TGCAGTGCTAGACCCCGAAGGATTGACTTGACTCAGCCCCAGCATTTT | CSARPRRIDLTQPQHF
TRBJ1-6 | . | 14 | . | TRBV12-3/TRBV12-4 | TGTGCCAGCAGTCGCCGACAGGCCGATTCACCCCTCCACTTT | CASSRRQADSPLHF
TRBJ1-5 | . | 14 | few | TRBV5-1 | TGCGCCAGCAGCGTCGGGACTCACAATCAGCCCCAGCATTTT | CASSVGTHNQPQHF
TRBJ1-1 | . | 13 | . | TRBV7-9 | TGTGCCAGCAGCTCAACGGTGGGGAATGAAGCTTTCTTT | CASSSTVGNEAFF
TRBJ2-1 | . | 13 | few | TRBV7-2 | TGTGCCAGCAGCGGGCCAAACTACAATGAGCAGTTCTTC | CASSGPNYNEQFF
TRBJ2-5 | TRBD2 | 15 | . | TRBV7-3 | TGTGCCAGCAGCTTAACCGGGGGGAGGCCTGAGACCCAGTACTTC | CASSLTGGRPETQYF
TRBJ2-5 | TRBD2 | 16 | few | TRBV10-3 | TGTGCCATCAGTCTGACCGGACTAGCGGGAAAAGAGACCCAGTACTTC | CAISLTGLAGKETQYF
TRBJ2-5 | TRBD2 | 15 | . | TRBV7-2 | TGTGCCAGCAGCTTAGAGGGGCGGGGGGAAGAGACCCAGTACTTC | CASSLEGRGEETQYF
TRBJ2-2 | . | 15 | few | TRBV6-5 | TGTGCCAGCAGTTACTCCCGGGCCCTCACCGGGGAGCTGTTTTTT | CASSYSRALTGELFF
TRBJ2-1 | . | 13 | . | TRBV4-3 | TGCGCCAGCAGCCCCACGGGGGCTAATGAGCAGTTCTTC | CASSPTGANEQFF
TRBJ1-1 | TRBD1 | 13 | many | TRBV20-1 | TGCAGTGCTAGCCGGGACAGGAACACTGAAGCTTTCTTT | CSASRDRNTEAFF
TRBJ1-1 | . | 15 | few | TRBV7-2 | TGTGCCAGCAGCTTCGAGAGGGGGGGGAACACTGAAGCTTTCTTT | CASSFERGGNTEAFF
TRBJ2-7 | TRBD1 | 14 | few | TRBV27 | TGTGCCAGCAGCTACGGGGACAGGGGATACGAGCAGTACTTC | CASSYGDRGYEQYF
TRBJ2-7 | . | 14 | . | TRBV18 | TGTGCCAGCTCACCAACAGGTTCTCTCTACGAGCAGTACTTC | CASSPTGSLYEQYF
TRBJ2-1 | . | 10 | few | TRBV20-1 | TGCAGTGCTAGTGCCCGCGAGCAGTTCTTC | CSASAREQFF
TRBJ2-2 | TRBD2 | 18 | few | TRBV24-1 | TGTGCCACCAGCTTGTGGCCTAGCGGGGGCGTGAACACCGGGGAGCTGTTTTTT | CATSLWPSGGVNTGELFF
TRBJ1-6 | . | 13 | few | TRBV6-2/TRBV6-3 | TGTGCCAGCCGCTATTTCTATAATTCACCCCTCCACTTT | CASRYFYNSPLHF
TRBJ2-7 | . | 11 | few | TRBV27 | TGTGCCAGCAGTGGACATAGCGAGCAGTACTTC | CASSGHSEQYF
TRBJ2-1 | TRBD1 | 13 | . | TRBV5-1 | TGCGCCAGCAGCGCCGGACAGGTGAATGAGCAGTTCTTC | CASSAGQVNEQFF